The 30 T cell receptor beta chains below were found in one sample sequenced in a study of preoperative IRX-2 immunotherapy in early breast cancer. Treatment specified: preoperative locoregional IRX-2 cytokine immunotherapy. Only in-frame clones appear in the TCRdb table, and some are missing; sequencing was by immunoSEQ multiplex PCR. The sample contains 3,500 to 4,500 clones, over 80% of which appear only once. Sequencing used tumor tissue, obtained before IRX-2 immunotherapy. Every receptor here comes from a human donor with breast cancer.

A single count supports this clone. The chain recombines TRBV4-1 with TRBJ2-5; D gene uncertain. The CDR3 has 13 residues. Germline loops: CDR1 MGHRA, CDR2 YSYEKL. Trimming shortened V by 1 base and J by 2 bases, and 5 bases separated the two germline ends. DNA for the CDR3: TGCGCCAGCAGCCAAGGACTTCAAGAGACCCAGTACTTC. Protein product: CASSQGLQETQYF.

V usage is TRBV19 and J usage is TRBJ2-7; D perhaps matches TRBD1 (6 bases). The V end lost 7 bases, the J end lost 1 base, and 14 bases lay between the germline ends. Germline loops: CDR1 LNHDA, CDR2 SQIVND (reference sequence). This CDR3 contains 14 residues. The CDR3 DNA reads as TGTGCCAGTAAATTGACAGGCATATCCTACGAGCAGTACTTC. As protein: CASKLTGISYEQYF.

This clone is large (0.1 to 1%) by share. This sequence joins TRBV6-8 and TRBJ2-3; D remains ambiguous. The V end lost 8 bases, the J end lost 2 bases, and 8 bases lay between the germline ends. The germline gives CDR1 MNHGY, CDR2 SAAAGT. CDR3 size: 12 residues. The DNA of the CDR3 is TGTGCCAGCGGACCTTTCACAGATACGCAGTATTTT. It translates to CASGPFTDTQYF.

V usage is TRBV19 and J usage is TRBJ2-7; 10 nucleotides line up with TRBD1. The CDR3 is made up of 15 amino acids. After removal of 3 bases from V and 6 bases from J, the junction contained 8 bases not matched to a gene. Germline CDR1 LNHDA, CDR2 SQIVND (reference sequence). The CDR3 spells CASSIAGQGVGEQYF. In DNA, the CDR3 is TGTGCCAGTAGTATTGCAGGACAGGGGGTTGGCGAGCAGTACTTC.

The chain recombines TRBV6-8 with TRBJ1-1; D uncertain. Germline V gene data show CDR1 as MNHGY and CDR2 as SAAAGT. V lost 6 bases and J 5 bases, leaving 10 bases between the germline ends. The CDR3 has 12 residues. The CDR3: CASSLRGTEAFF. The CDR3 DNA follows: TGTGCCAGCAGCCTACGGGGAACTGAAGCTTTCTTT.

This clone was recorded a few times. The chain has TRBV6-8 and TRBJ1-1, with D uncertain. The CDR3 totals 16 residues. V was pared by 6 bases and J by 3 bases, with 20 bases between. Germline V lookup: CDR1 MNHGY, CDR2 SAAAGT. The CDR3 sequence: CASRSPGLGRDTEAFF. In DNA form, the CDR3 reads TGTGCCAGCAGGTCCCCCGGGTTAGGGAGAGACACTGAAGCTTTCTTT.

The chain combines TRBV29-1 with TRBJ2-5; 7 bases agree with TRBD1. Germline V CDR1 and CDR2: SQVTM, ANQGSEA. The CDR3 runs to 14 residues. Germline trimming cut 4 bases from V and 5 bases from J; bases unmatched to any gene: 10. The CDR3 nucleotides read TGCAGCGTTGTCGCACGGACAGGCGGGGAGACCCAGTACTTC. Translated, it gives CSVVARTGGETQYF.

The chain combines TRBV7-1 with TRBJ1-5; TRBD1 matches 8 bases. TRBV7-1 is flagged as an ORF with uncertain function. The CDR3 has 16 residues. V lost 5 bases to trimming and J lost 10 bases; unmatched junction nucleotides: 16. The CDR3 coding sequence is TGTGCCAGCAGCCTAGGACAGGGAGGTAGTGGTCAACCCCAGCATTTT. Translated: CASSLGQGGSGQPQHF.

V gene TRBV11-3 combines with J gene TRBJ1-1, with a tentative D call TRBD1 (5 bases). Germline V gives CDR1 SGHNT, CDR2 YENEEA. The V and J ends lost 6 bases and 0 bases respectively, with 17 bases between them. This CDR3 contains 16 residues. This chain's CDR3 is CASSSQGSPLNTEAFF. The DNA for the CDR3 is TGTGCCAGCAGTTCTCAGGGTAGCCCCTTGAACACTGAAGCTTTCTTT.

The chain has TRBV22-1 and TRBJ1-2; the table's D gene call, TRBD1, was not cross checked with the DNA. TRBV22-1 is shown as a pseudogene. This CDR3 spans 15 amino acids. DNA of the CDR3: TGTGCCAGCAGTGGTACAAGGGACAGTTACTATGGCTACACCTTC. Protein product: CASSGTRDSYYGYTF.

This chain uses TRBV7-1 with TRBJ2-2; TRBD1 or TRBD2 may be the D gene (6 bases each). TRBV7-1 is placed among ORFs of uncertain function. Trimming pared 5 bases from V and 5 bases from J, leaving 24 bases between. This CDR3 region has 18 residues. CDR3 residues: CASSAQGRWAGATGELFF. The CDR3 DNA sequence: TGTGCCAGCAGCGCCCAGGGGAGGTGGGCTGGAGCAACCGGGGAGCTGTTTTTT.

The CDR3 loop reads CSVATGRQVTYEQYF. The CDR3 region has the DNA TGCAGCGTTGCCACCGGACGACAGGTAACCTACGAGCAGTACTTC. The gene calls are TRBV29-1 and TRBJ2-7, with D possibly being TRBD1 (6 bases). The germline CDR1 and CDR2 sequences are SQVTM and ANQGSEA. The CDR3 covers 15 residues. Deletions cut 4 bases from V and 2 bases from J, with 18 bases between.

The chain joins TRBV7-7 to TRBJ2-1; the D gene is possibly TRBD2 (6 bases). This CDR3 has 16 amino acids. V lost 1 base and J lost 5, with 15 bases in between. The V gene's germline CDR1 is SSHAT and CDR2 FNYEAQ (reference sequence). The CDR3 DNA follows: TGTGCCAGCAGCTTAGTGGTTAGCGGACCTAACAATGAGCAGTTCTTC. Protein: CASSLVVSGPNNEQFF.

The rearrangement uses TRBV6-8 and TRBJ2-3; 10 bases line up with TRBD2. The CDR3 is 16 amino acids. V lost 1 base to trimming and J lost 6 bases; unmatched junction nucleotides: 7. Germline assignment: CDR1 MNHGY and CDR2 SAAAGT. CDR3 DNA sequence: TGTGCCAGCAGTTACTTATCTAGCGGGAGAGGGGATACGCAGTATTTT. Its translation is CASSYLSSGRGDTQYF.

V and J are TRBV6-8 and TRBJ1-2; TRBD1 agrees at 9 bases. Per the germline V gene, CDR1 is MNHGY and CDR2 is SAAAGT. V dropped 4 bases and J dropped 1; count of bases not matched to a gene: 4. CDR3 length: 15 amino acids. As DNA, the CDR3 is TGTGCCAGCAGTTCCTGGACAGGGGTTAACTATGGCTACACCTTC. The encoded protein is CASSSWTGVNYGYTF.

The CDR3 loop reads CASSYSGASGSETQYF. In nucleotides, the CDR3 is TGTGCCAGCAGTTACTCGGGCGCTAGCGGGAGTGAGACCCAGTACTTC. The V call is TRBV6-8, the J call TRBJ2-5; 10 bases match TRBD2. Trimming cost V 0 bases and J 5 bases; bases outside gene matches: 6. The CDR3 sequence is 16 residues long. The germline CDR1 and CDR2 sequences are MNHGY and SAAAGT.

The V gene is TRBV23-1, the J gene TRBJ2-3; D may be TRBD2 (5 bases). TRBV23-1 is an ORF, and what it does is uncertain. Trimming removed 0 bases from V and 3 bases from J, with 22 bases in between. The CDR3 consists of 19 residues. The DNA of the CDR3 is TGCGCCAGCAGTCAATCGGGGTCGGTGACCCTAGCTGGGACAGATACGCAGTATTTT. It is translated as CASSQSGSVTLAGTDTQYF.

The chain joins TRBV5-1 to TRBJ2-5; 7 bases are a match to TRBD1. The CDR3 has 15 residues. CDR1 and CDR2 (germline): SGHRS, YFSETQ. V trimming: 4 bases; J trimming: 1 base; junction bases outside the gene matches: 7. CDR3 amino acids: CASSIVGTAQETQYF. In nucleotides, the CDR3 is TGCGCCAGCAGCATAGTCGGGACAGCCCAAGAGACCCAGTACTTC. Based on the CDR3 plus reference TRBV5-1 and TRBJ2-5, the full variable domain is KAGVTQTPRYLIKTRGQQVTLSCSPISGHRSVSWYQQTPGQGLQFLFEYFSETQRNKGNFPGRFSGRQFSNSRSEMNVSTLELGDSALYLCASSIVGTAQETQYFGPGTRLLVL.

The chain recombines TRBV6-1 with TRBJ2-1, with D uncertain. The CDR3 has 13 residues. V was trimmed by 0 bases and J by 9 bases, leaving 9 bases between them. Germline CDR1 and CDR2: MNHNS and SASEGT. The CDR3 DNA reads TGTGCCAGCAGTGAAGCTAGGCCCGGTGAGCAGTTCTTC. This sequence encodes CASSEARPGEQFF.

The chain couples TRBV19 to TRBJ1-5; D is unresolved. The CDR3 has 15 residues. Germline CDR1 and CDR2: LNHDA and SQIVND (reference sequence). V gave up 6 bases and J gave up 3 bases, with 15 bases separating them. CDR3 sequence reads: CASSSGEGNNQPQHF. The CDR3 DNA is TGTGCCAGTAGCAGCGGGGAAGGGAACAATCAGCCCCAGCATTTT. Combining the CDR3 with reference TRBV19 and TRBJ1-5 gives the whole variable domain DGGITQSPKYLFRKEGQNVTLSCEQNLNHDAMYWYRQDPGQGLRLIYYSQIVNDFQKGDIAEGYSVSREKKESFPLTVTSAQKNPTAFYLCASSSGEGNNQPQHFGDGTRLSIL.

The chain is built from TRBV7-2 and TRBJ1-1; no firm D call. The ends were cut back, 4 bases at V and 3 bases at J, with 9 bases in the middle. CDR1 is SGHTA, CDR2 FQGNSA, per germline. The CDR3 length is 13 residues. The CDR3 spells CASSSQMDTEAFF. In DNA, the CDR3 is TGTGCCAGCAGCTCCCAGATGGACACTGAAGCTTTCTTT.

This rearrangement joins TRBV22-1 to TRBJ2-7; TRBD1, as called in the table, went unchecked against the DNA. TRBV22-1 counts as a pseudogene. The CDR3 contains 13 residues. The chain's CDR3 is CASLDSSSYEQYF. The CDR3 DNA sequence: TGTGCCAGTTTGGACAGTAGCTCCTACGAGCAGTACTTC.

The chain uses TRBV7-6 and TRBJ2-7, with no clear D. The CDR3 contains 14 residues. The germline V and J ends were trimmed by 5 bases and 5 bases, with 16 bases remaining between them. The germline V gene has CDR1 SGHVS and CDR2 FNYEAQ. In DNA form, the CDR3 reads TGTGCCAGCAGCCTTCGGCAGCAGAATAACGAGCAGTACTTC. It yields the protein CASSLRQQNNEQYF.

V usage is TRBV30 and J usage is TRBJ1-5; D perhaps matches TRBD1 (5 bases). The V and J ends lost 3 bases and 0 bases respectively, with 9 bases between them. CDR1 and CDR2 (germline): GTSNPN, SVGIG (reference sequence). The CDR3 is made up of 14 amino acids. The CDR3 DNA follows: TGTGCCTGGAGAGGGGATAGTAGCAATCAGCCCCAGCATTTT. Translated, it gives CAWRGDSSNQPQHF.

V and J are TRBV30 and TRBJ1-1, with D hard to call. CDR3 length: 11 residues. Germline CDR1 is GTSNPN and CDR2 is SVGIG (reference sequence). Trimming cost V 1 base and J 6 bases, with 6 bases left between them. The chain's CDR3 is CAWSGQSEAFF. The CDR3 DNA reads as TGTGCCTGGAGTGGACAATCTGAAGCTTTCTTT.

The rearrangement joins TRBV19 to TRBJ1-5, with D possibly being TRBD1 (6 bases). Germline-derived CDR1 and CDR2 are LNHDA and SQIVND (reference sequence). V lost 2 bases to trimming and J lost 4 bases, with 9 bases between them. The CDR3 consists of 14 residues. CDR3 residues: CASSILGGNQPQHF. DNA of the CDR3: TGTGCCAGTAGTATACTAGGGGGAAATCAGCCCCAGCATTTT.

The chain has TRBV11-3 and TRBJ2-1; 9 positions agree with TRBD2. Germline V gives CDR1 SGHNT, CDR2 YENEEA. Trimming took 1 base from V and 0 from J; bases not matched to a gene: 4. CDR3 length equals 17 residues. The CDR3 DNA sequence: TGTGCCAGCAGCTTAGGGCCAGCGGGAGGCTCCTACAATGAGCAGTTCTTC. This sequence encodes CASSLGPAGGSYNEQFF.

V gene TRBV6-7 combines with J gene TRBJ2-6; D unresolved. TRBV6-7 is flagged as an ORF with uncertain function. V lost 5 bases and J lost 0, with 2 bases in between. The CDR3 is 13 amino acids. CDR3 sequence: CASSASGANVLTF. The CDR3 coding sequence is TGTGCCAGCAGTGCCTCTGGGGCCAACGTCCTGACTTTC.

In this sample, this clone turned up a few times. J is TRBJ2-2 and V is TRBV6-8; 13 bases map to TRBD2. The CDR3 is made up of 17 amino acids. With 5 bases clipped from V and 6 bases from J, the junction kept 9 bases outside the gene matches. CDR1 is MNHGY, CDR2 SAAAGT, per germline. The CDR3 is CASSALGLAGVAGELFF. The CDR3 region has the DNA TGTGCCAGCAGTGCCCTCGGACTAGCGGGAGTGGCCGGGGAGCTGTTTTTT.

The gene calls are TRBV15 and TRBJ2-1; TRBD2 matches 11 bases. The J segment lost 3 bases and the V segment lost 4 bases, leaving 2 bases of the junction unmatched. This CDR3 is built from 15 residues. CDR1 LNHNV and CDR2 YYDKDF come from the germline V gene (reference sequence). The CDR3 here is CATSIAGGDYNEQFF. The CDR3, as DNA: TGTGCCACCAGCATAGCGGGAGGGGACTACAATGAGCAGTTCTTC. The whole variable domain, remainder taken from reference TRBV15 and TRBJ2-1, is DAMVIQNPRYQVTQFGKPVTLSCSQTLNHNVMYWYQQKSSQAPKLLFHYYDKDFNNEADTPDNFQSRRPNTSFCFLDIRSPGLGDTAMYLCATSIAGGDYNEQFFGPGTRLTVL.